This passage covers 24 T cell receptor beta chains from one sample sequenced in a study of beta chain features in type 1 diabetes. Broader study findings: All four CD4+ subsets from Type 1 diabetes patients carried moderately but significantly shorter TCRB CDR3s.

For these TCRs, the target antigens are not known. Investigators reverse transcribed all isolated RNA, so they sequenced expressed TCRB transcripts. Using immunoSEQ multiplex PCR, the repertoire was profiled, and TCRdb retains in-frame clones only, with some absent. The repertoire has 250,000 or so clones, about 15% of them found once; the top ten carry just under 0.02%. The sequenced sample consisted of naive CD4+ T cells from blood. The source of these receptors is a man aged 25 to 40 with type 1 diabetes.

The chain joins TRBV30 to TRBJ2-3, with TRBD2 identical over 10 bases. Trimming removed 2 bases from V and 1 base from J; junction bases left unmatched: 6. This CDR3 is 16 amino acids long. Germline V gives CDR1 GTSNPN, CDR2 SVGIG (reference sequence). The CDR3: CAWSPSGGLGTDTQYF. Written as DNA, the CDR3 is TGTGCCTGGAGTCCTAGCGGGGGCTTGGGCACAGATACGCAGTATTTT.

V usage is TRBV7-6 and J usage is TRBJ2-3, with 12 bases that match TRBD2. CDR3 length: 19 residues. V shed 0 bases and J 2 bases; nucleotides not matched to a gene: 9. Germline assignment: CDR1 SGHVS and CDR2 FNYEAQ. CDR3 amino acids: CASSLAIALAGGATDTQYF. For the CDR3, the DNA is TGTGCCAGCAGCTTAGCAATTGCCCTAGCGGGAGGGGCCACAGATACGCAGTATTTT.

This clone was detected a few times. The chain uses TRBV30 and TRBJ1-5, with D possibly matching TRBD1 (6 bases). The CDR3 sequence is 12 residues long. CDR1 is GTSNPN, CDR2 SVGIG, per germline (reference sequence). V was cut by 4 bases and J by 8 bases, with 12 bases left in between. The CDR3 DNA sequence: TGTGCCTGGACTATTGGGGGCGAGCCCCAGCATTTT. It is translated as CAWTIGGEPQHF.

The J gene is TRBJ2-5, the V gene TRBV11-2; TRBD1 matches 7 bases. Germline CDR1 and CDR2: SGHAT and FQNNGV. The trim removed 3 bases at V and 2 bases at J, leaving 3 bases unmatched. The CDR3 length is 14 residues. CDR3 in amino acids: CASSFGTVQETQYF. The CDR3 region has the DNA TGTGCCAGCAGCTTCGGGACAGTTCAAGAGACCCAGTACTTC. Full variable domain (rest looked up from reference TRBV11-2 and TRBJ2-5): EAGVAQSPRYKIIEKRQSVAFWCNPISGHATLYWYQQILGQGPKLLIQFQNNGVVDDSQLPKDRFSAERLKGVDSTLKIQPAKLEDSAVYLCASSFGTVQETQYFGPGTRLLVL.

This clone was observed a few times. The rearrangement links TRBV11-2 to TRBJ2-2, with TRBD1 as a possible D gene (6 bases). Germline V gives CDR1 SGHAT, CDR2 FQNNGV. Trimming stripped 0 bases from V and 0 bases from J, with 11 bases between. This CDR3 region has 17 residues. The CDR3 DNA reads TGTGCCAGCAGCTTAGATAGGGCAGGGGCGAACACCGGGGAGCTGTTTTTT. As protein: CASSLDRAGANTGELFF.

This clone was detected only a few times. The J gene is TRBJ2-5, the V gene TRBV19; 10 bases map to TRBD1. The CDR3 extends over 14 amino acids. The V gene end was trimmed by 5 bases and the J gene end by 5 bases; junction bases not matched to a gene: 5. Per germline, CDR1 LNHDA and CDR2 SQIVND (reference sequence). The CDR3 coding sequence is TGTGCCAGTAGTGAGACAGGGGGCGGGGAGACCCAGTACTTC. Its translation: CASSETGGGETQYF.

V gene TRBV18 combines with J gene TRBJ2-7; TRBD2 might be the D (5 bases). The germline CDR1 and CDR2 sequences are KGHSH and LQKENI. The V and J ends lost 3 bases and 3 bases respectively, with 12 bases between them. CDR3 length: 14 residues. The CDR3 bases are TGTGCCAGCTCACCCGCGGGCCTCAGCTACGAGCAGTACTTC. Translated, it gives CASSPAGLSYEQYF.

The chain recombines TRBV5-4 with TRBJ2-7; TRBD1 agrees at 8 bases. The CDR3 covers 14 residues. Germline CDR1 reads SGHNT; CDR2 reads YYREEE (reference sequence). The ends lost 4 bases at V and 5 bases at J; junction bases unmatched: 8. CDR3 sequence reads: CASSPSPGQDEQYF. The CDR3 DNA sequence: TGTGCCAGCAGCCCTAGTCCGGGACAGGACGAGCAGTACTTC.

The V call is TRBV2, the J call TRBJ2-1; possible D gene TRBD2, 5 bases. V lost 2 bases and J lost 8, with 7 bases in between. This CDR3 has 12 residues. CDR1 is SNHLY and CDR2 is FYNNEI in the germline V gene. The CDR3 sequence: CASSERGDEQFF. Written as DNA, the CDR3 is TGTGCCAGCAGTGAACGGGGTGATGAGCAGTTCTTC.

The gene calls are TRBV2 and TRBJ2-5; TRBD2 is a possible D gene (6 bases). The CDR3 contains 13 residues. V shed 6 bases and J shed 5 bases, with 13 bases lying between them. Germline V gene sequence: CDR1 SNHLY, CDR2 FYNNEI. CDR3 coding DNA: TGTGCCAGCAGATTCGGGGGAGAGGAGACCCAGTACTTC. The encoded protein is CASRFGGEETQYF.

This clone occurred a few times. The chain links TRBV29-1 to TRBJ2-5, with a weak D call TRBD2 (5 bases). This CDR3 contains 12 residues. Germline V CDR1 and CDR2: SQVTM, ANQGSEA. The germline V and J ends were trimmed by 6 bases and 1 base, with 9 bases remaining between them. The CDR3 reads CSVAGVQETQYF. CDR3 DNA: TGCAGCGTGGCCGGGGTCCAAGAGACCCAGTACTTC.

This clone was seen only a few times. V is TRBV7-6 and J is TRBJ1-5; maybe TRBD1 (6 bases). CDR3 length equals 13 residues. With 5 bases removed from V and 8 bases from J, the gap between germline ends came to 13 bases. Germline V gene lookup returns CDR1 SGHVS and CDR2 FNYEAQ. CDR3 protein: CASSLGEGEPQHF. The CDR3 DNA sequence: TGTGCCAGCAGCCTAGGGGAGGGGGAGCCCCAGCATTTT.

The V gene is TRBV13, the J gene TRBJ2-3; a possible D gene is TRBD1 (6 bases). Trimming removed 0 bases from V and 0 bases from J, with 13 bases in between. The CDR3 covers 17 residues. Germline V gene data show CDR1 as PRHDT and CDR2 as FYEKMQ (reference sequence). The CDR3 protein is CASSLGRQDPSTDTQYF. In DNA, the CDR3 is TGTGCCAGCAGCTTAGGGCGACAGGACCCAAGCACAGATACGCAGTATTTT. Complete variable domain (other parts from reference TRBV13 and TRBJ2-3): AAGVIQSPRHLIKEKRETATLKCYPIPRHDTVYWYQQGPGQDPQFLISFYEKMQSDKGSIPDRFSAQQFSDYHSELNMSSLELGDSALYFCASSLGRQDPSTDTQYFGPGTRLTVL.

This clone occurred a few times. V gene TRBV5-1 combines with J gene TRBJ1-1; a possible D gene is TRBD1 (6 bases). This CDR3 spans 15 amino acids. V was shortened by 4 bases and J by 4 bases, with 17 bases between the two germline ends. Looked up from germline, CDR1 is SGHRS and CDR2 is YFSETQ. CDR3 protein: CASSPIQGLSTEAFF. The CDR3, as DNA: TGCGCCAGCAGCCCCATACAGGGATTGAGCACTGAAGCTTTCTTT.

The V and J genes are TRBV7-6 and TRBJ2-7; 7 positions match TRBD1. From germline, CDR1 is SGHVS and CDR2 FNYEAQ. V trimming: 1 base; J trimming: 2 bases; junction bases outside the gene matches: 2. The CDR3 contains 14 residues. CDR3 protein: CASSLEGQPYEQYF. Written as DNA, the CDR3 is TGTGCCAGCAGCTTAGAGGGACAGCCCTACGAGCAGTACTTC.

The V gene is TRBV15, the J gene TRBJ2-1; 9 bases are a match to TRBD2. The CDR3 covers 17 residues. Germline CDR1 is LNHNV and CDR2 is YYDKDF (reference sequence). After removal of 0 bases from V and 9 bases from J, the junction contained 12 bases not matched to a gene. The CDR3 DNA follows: TGTGCCACCAGCAGAGATGGTCTAGCGGGGTGGACCGTTGAGCAGTTCTTC. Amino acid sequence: CATSRDGLAGWTVEQFF.

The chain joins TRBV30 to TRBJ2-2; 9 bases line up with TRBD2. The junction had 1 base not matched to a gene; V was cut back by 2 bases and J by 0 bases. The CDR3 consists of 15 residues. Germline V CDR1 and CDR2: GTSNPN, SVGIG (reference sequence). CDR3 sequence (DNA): TGTGCCTGGAGTAGCGGGGGGTCGAACACCGGGGAGCTGTTTTTT. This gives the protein CAWSSGGSNTGELFF.

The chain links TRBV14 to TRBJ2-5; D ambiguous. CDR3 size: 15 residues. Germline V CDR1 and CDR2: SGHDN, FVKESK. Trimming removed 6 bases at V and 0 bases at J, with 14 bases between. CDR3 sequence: CASRGYGENQETQYF. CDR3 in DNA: TGTGCCAGCAGGGGTTATGGAGAAAACCAAGAGACCCAGTACTTC.

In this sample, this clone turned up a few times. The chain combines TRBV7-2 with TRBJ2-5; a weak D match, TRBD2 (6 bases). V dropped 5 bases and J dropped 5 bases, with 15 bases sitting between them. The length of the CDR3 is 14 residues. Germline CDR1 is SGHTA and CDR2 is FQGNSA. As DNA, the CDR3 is TGTGCCAGCAGCCGGAGGGCCTTAGCGGAGACCCAGTACTTC. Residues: CASSRRALAETQYF.

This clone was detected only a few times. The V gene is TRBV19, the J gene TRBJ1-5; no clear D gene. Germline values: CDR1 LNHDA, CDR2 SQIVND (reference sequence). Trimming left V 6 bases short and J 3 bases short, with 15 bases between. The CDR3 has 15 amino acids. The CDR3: CASRKREGVNQPQHF. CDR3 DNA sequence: TGTGCCAGTAGAAAACGGGAGGGAGTCAATCAGCCCCAGCATTTT.

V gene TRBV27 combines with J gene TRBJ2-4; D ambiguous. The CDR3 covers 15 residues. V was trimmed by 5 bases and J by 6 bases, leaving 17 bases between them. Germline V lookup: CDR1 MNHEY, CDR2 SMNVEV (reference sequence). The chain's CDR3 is CASSPLQVGTNIQYF. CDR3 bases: TGTGCCAGCAGTCCCCTCCAGGTGGGCACAAACATTCAGTACTTC.

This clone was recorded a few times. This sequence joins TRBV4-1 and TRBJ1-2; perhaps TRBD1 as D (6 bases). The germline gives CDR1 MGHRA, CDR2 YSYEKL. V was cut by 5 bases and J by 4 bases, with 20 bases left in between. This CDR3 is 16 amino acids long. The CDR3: CASSSEPQGYRYGYTF. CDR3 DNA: TGCGCCAGCAGCTCAGAGCCTCAGGGGTATCGCTATGGCTACACCTTC.

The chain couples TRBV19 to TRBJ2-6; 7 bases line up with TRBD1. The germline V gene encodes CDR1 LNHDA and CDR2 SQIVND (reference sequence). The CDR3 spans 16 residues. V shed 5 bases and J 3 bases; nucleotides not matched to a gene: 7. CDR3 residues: CASSRTGANGANVLTF. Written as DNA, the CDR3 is TGTGCCAGTAGTCGGACAGGCGCCAATGGGGCCAACGTCCTGACTTTC.

The CDR3 region has the DNA TGTGCCAGCAGCAGCGGGATAGGAGCCAATGAGCAGTTCTTC. Protein: CASSSGIGANEQFF. J is TRBJ2-1 and V is TRBV6-1; 7 bases map to TRBD2. CDR3 length: 14 amino acids. Unmatched junction bases numbered 8, after V lost 6 bases and J lost 6 bases. From germline, CDR1 is MNHNS and CDR2 SASEGT.